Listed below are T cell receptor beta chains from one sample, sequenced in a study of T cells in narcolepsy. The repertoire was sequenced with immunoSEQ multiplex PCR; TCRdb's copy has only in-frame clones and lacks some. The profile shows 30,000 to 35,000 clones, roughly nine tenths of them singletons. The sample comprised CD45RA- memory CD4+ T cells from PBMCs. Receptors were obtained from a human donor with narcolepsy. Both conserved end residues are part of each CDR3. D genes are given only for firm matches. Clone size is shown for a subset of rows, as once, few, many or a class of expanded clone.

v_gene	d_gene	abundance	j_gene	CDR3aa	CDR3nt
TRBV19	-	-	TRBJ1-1	CASRSGRAGMNTEAFF	TGTGCCAGTAGGTCCGGGCGGGCAGGGATGAACACTGAAGCTTTCTTT
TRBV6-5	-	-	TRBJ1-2	CASRRDGANYGYTF	TGTGCCAGCAGGAGGGACGGAGCTAACTATGGCTACACCTTC
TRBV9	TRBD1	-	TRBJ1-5	CASGTGAGDQPQHF	TGTGCCAGCGGGACAGGGGCGGGGGATCAGCCCCAGCATTTT
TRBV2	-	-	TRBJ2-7	CASSYDTVYEQYF	TGTGCCAGCAGCTATGACACAGTATACGAGCAGTACTTC
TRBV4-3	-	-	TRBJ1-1	CASSQTQNTEAFF	TGCGCCAGCAGCCAAACGCAGAACACTGAAGCTTTCTTT
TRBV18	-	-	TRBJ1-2	CASSLKSGGQGEPTSGGYTF	TGTGCCAGCTCACTGAAGTCAGGCGGCCAGGGAGAACCCACGAGTGGGGGCTACACCTTC
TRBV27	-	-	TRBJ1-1	CASSLKSGLATEAFF	TGTGCCAGCAGTTTAAAGTCGGGACTAGCCACTGAAGCTTTCTTT
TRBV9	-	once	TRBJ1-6	CASSVGDTKGPFHF	TGTGCCAGCAGCGTAGGGGACACTAAAGGGCCTTTCCACTTT
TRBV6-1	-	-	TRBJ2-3	CASGPTTDTQYF	TGTGCCAGCGGACCGACCACAGATACGCAGTATTTT
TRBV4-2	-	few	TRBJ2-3	CASSQVGRLSGSTDTQYF	TGTGCCAGCAGCCAAGTCGGTCGCCTGAGCGGTAGCACAGATACGCAGTATTTT
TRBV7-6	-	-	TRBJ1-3	CASSAGEAGNTIYF	TGTGCCAGCAGCGCGGGAGAGGCCGGAAACACCATATATTTT
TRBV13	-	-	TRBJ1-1	CASSMVISDTEAFF	TGTGCCAGCAGCATGGTGATTTCGGACACTGAAGCTTTCTTT
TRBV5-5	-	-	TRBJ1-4	CASSKHGQNEKLFF	TGTGCCAGCAGCAAACACGGACAGAATGAAAAACTGTTTTTT
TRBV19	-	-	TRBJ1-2	CASSRTALYGGYTF	TGTGCCAGTAGTCGGACCGCCCTATATGGCGGCTACACCTTC
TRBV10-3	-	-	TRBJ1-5	CAISESDSGNQPQHF	TGTGCCATCAGTGAGTCAGACAGCGGCAATCAGCCCCAGCATTTT
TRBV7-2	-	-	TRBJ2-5	CASSSYTRETQYF	TGTGCCAGCAGTTCTTACACGAGAGAGACCCAGTACTTC
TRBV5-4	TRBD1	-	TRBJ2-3	CASSPNRGQDTQYF	TGTGCCAGCAGCCCCAACAGGGGGCAAGATACGCAGTATTTT
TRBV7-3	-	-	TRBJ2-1	CASSNGYEQFF	TGTGCCAGCAGTAATGGCTATGAGCAGTTCTTC